The 20 T cell receptor beta chains below were found in one sample sequenced in a study of cytomegalovirus exposure and HLA in healthy donors. Use of 60 Vbeta and 13 Jbeta primers characterized the PCR. Profiling relied on immunoSEQ multiplex PCR, and the TCRdb table lists in-frame clones only, not all of them. The sample yields roughly 97,000 clones, around four fifths seen once. Sequencing used PBMCs. The receptor set was obtained from a woman in her thirties or forties in good health and CMV-seronegative.

The V and J genes are TRBV28 and TRBJ2-1; D remains unclear. V gave up 3 bases and J gave up 5 bases, with 8 bases separating them. The CDR3 contains 13 residues. The germline V gene has CDR1 MDHEN and CDR2 SYDVKM. As DNA, the CDR3 is TGTGCCAGCAGTTTCGGTTCCAACAATGAGCAGTTCTTC. Protein product: CASSFGSNNEQFF.

In the case of this clone: The sample holds other DNA sequences that translate to the same CDR3. The chain recombines TRBV9 with TRBJ2-7, with D unclear. This CDR3 comprises 13 residues. Germline CDR1 is SGDLS and CDR2 is YYNGEE. The germline V and J ends were trimmed by 0 bases and 6 bases, with 10 bases remaining between them. CDR3 region: CASSVGLRSEQYF. CDR3 in DNA: TGTGCCAGCAGCGTAGGACTGAGGAGCGAGCAGTACTTC.

The J gene is TRBJ1-2, the V gene TRBV27, with D maybe TRBD1 (6 bases). The CDR3 contains 15 residues. Trimming removed 6 bases from V and 4 bases from J, with 18 bases in between. CDR1 MNHEY and CDR2 SMNVEV come from the germline V gene (reference sequence). The CDR3 DNA reads TGTGCCAGCAGCCCCGCGGTTGGGGGCGCCTATGGCTACACCTTC. Its protein product is CASSPAVGGAYGYTF.

The genes are TRBV7-9 and TRBJ1-4; 8 bases align to TRBD1. V shed 0 bases, J shed 7 bases, and the junction held 1 base outside the gene matches. Per the germline V gene, CDR1 is SEHNR and CDR2 is FQNEAQ (reference sequence). The CDR3 spans 14 residues. The CDR3 bases are TGTGCCAGCAGCTTAGCACAGGGGGGTGAAAAACTGTTTTTT. Translated: CASSLAQGGEKLFF.

This clone was picked up one time. The chain recombines TRBV10-3 with TRBJ2-5; possible D gene TRBD2, 5 bases. Trimming cost V 2 bases and J 4 bases, with 20 bases left between them. CDR3 size: 17 residues. CDR1 and CDR2 from the germline V gene are ENHRY and SYGVKD. In DNA form, the CDR3 reads TGTGCCATCAGTGAGCCCCTTTCCCACCCCGAGGGAGAGACCCAGTACTTC. Encoded protein: CAISEPLSHPEGETQYF.

This clone came up a few times. The genes are TRBV28 and TRBJ2-1; D not certain. CDR1 MDHEN and CDR2 SYDVKM come from the germline V gene. CDR3 length: 12 residues. V was pared by 4 bases and J by 8 bases, with 9 bases between. CDR3 sequence (DNA): TGTGCCAGCAGTTCTAGAACTCATGAGCAGTTCTTC. It specifies CASSSRTHEQFF.

This rearrangement joins TRBV7-3 to TRBJ1-6; D possibly corresponds to TRBD1 (6 bases). From germline, CDR1 is SGHTA and CDR2 FQGTGA. CDR3 length equals 14 residues. V was clipped by 5 bases and J by 8 bases, with 13 bases between them. The CDR3 DNA reads as TGTGCCAGCAGCGAGGGACATTCCGATTCACCCCTCCACTTT. This gives the protein CASSEGHSDSPLHF. Filled out from reference TRBV7-3 and TRBJ1-6, the complete variable domain reads GAGVSQTPSNKVTEKGKYVELRCDPISGHTALYWYRQSLGQGPEFLIYFQGTGAADDSGLPNDRFFAVRPEGSVSTLKIQRTERGDSAVYLCASSEGHSDSPLHFGNGTRLTVT.

The CDR3 DNA is TGTGCCAGCAGCCCCCCGGGAGGGATGAACACTGAAGCTTTCTTT. This codes for CASSPPGGMNTEAFF. The chain is built from TRBV28 and TRBJ1-1, with no clear D. Germline CDR1 MDHEN, CDR2 SYDVKM. This CDR3 contains 15 residues. With 6 bases removed from V and 0 bases from J, the gap between germline ends came to 14 bases.

Regarding this clone: Other nucleotide sequences from this sample produce the same CDR3. The chain combines TRBV18 with TRBJ2-5; D possibly corresponds to TRBD1 (6 bases). The CDR3 loop spans 13 amino acids. Between the trimmed V and J ends, which lost 2 bases and 5 bases, there was a span of 9 bases. Germline CDR1 is KGHSH and CDR2 is LQKENI. CDR3 sequence (DNA): TGTGCCAGCTCACCAGGGGGCGGGGAGACCCAGTACTTC. Residues: CASSPGGGETQYF.

A single count supports this clone. J is TRBJ2-3 and V is TRBV28, with TRBD2 as a possible D gene (5 bases). Trimming pared 4 bases from V and 6 bases from J, leaving 20 bases between. The CDR3 loop spans 16 amino acids. CDR1 is MDHEN and CDR2 is SYDVKM in the germline V gene. The CDR3 nucleotides are TGTGCCAGCAGTTCCTATCCCGGGGAAGTGGAGGATACGCAGTATTTT. It is translated as CASSSYPGEVEDTQYF.

The J gene is TRBJ2-2, the V gene TRBV19; the D is unclear. This CDR3 is built from 12 residues. Trimming pared 10 bases from V and 7 bases from J, leaving 13 bases between. Looked up from germline, CDR1 is LNHDA and CDR2 is SQIVND (reference sequence). CDR3 sequence (DNA): TGTGCCACTCAAATTGCGCGCGGGGAGCTGTTTTTT. Residues: CATQIARGELFF.

The chain has TRBV6-1 and TRBJ2-3; the D gene is possibly TRBD2 (7 bases). The CDR3 is made up of 16 amino acids. The germline V gene encodes CDR1 MNHNS and CDR2 SASEGT. V lost 0 bases and J lost 0, with 10 bases in between. The chain's CDR3 is CASSEAGGASTDTQYF. CDR3 DNA: TGTGCCAGCAGTGAAGCGGGGGGGGCGAGCACAGATACGCAGTATTTT.

V is TRBV7-9 and J is TRBJ2-3; D not certain. The CDR3 runs 16 residues. V was clipped by 5 bases and J by 2 bases, with 17 bases between them. Germline CDR1 reads SEHNR; CDR2 reads FQNEAQ (reference sequence). DNA for the CDR3: TGTGCCAGCAGCATAGGCAGATTCCGAATCACAGATACGCAGTATTTT. Translating gives CASSIGRFRITDTQYF.

This chain joins TRBV19 and TRBJ2-7, with 7 bases that match TRBD2. There are 13 residues in the CDR3. With 5 bases clipped from V and 4 bases from J, the junction kept 5 bases outside the gene matches. Germline lookup yields CDR1 LNHDA and CDR2 SQIVND (reference sequence). CDR3 nucleotides: TGTGCCAGTAGTCCCGGGACTACTTACGAGCAGTACTTC. Amino acid sequence: CASSPGTTYEQYF.

This chain connects TRBV2 to TRBJ2-4, with 7 bases lining up with TRBD2. Germline trimming cut 8 bases from V and 0 bases from J; bases unmatched to any gene: 10. CDR3 length: 16 residues. Germline CDR1 reads SNHLY; CDR2 reads FYNNEI. The CDR3 DNA sequence: TGTGCCAGCCTAAGAAGGCTAGCGGTAGCCAAAAACATTCAGTACTTC. Its translation: CASLRRLAVAKNIQYF. Full variable domain (outside the CDR3, taken from reference TRBV2 and TRBJ2-4): EPEVTQTPSHQVTQMGQEVILRCVPISNHLYFYWYRQILGQKVEFLVSFYNNEISEKSEIFDDQFSVERPDGSNFTLKIRSTKLEDSAMYFCASLRRLAVAKNIQYFGAGTRLSVL.

The rearrangement uses TRBV7-9 and TRBJ1-1; 7 bases match TRBD1. The CDR3 runs 17 residues. With V trimmed by 5 bases and J by 1 base, 13 bases remained unmatched. Germline values: CDR1 SEHNR, CDR2 FQNEAQ (reference sequence). DNA for the CDR3: TGTGCCAGCAGCCTAACCGGACAGGTGGGCTCGAACACTGAAGCTTTCTTT. Translated, it gives CASSLTGQVGSNTEAFF.

The chain carries TRBV19 and TRBJ2-7, with TRBD1 matching 7 bases. V lost 3 bases to trimming and J lost 6 bases; unmatched junction nucleotides: 14. Germline values: CDR1 LNHDA, CDR2 SQIVND (reference sequence). The CDR3 is made up of 16 amino acids. The CDR3 DNA reads TGTGCCAGTAGTATGACCCGAGGCAGGGGGTCCCTCGAGCAGTACTTC. The encoded protein is CASSMTRGRGSLEQYF.

This clone has only one observation. This sequence joins TRBV30 and TRBJ2-1; no firm D call. Germline lookup yields CDR1 GTSNPN and CDR2 SVGIG (reference sequence). The CDR3 is 11 residues long. V was clipped by 3 bases and J by 9 bases, with 9 bases between them. CDR3 in DNA: TGTGCCTGGAGCCTTTCGGGTGAGCAGTTCTTC. This encodes CAWSLSGEQFF. The variable domain in full, with the rest retrieved from reference TRBV30 and TRBJ2-1, is SQTIHQWPATLVQPVGSPLSLECTVEGTSNPNLYWYRQAAGRGLQLLFYSVGIGQISSEVPQNLSASRPQDRQFILSSKKLLLSDSGFYLCAWSLSGEQFFGPGTRLTVL.

This clone was detected only a few times. The chain uses TRBV28 and TRBJ1-1, with TRBD1 matching over 8 bases. The germline CDR1 and CDR2 sequences are MDHEN and SYDVKM. The CDR3 is 14 residues long. The V and J ends lost 6 bases and 1 base, in that order; junction bases with no gene match: 4. CDR3 amino acids: CASRAGTGNTEAFF. The CDR3 DNA reads TGTGCCAGCAGGGCTGGGACAGGGAACACTGAAGCTTTCTTT.

In its sample, this clone was seen a few times. The chain uses TRBV5-1 and TRBJ2-7; D possibly matches TRBD1 or TRBD2 (9 bases each). V was shortened by 4 bases and J by 6 bases, with 26 bases between the two germline ends. Germline V CDR1 and CDR2: SGHRS, YFSETQ. The CDR3 contains 17 residues. The CDR3, as DNA: TGCGCCAGCAGCGGGACAGGGTTGAGGCGGGAGGGCCGCGAGCAGTACTTC. This codes for CASSGTGLRREGREQYF.